This TCR beta chain was identified in a study of shared clonotypes between healthy human individuals. Across the study: Donor composition was two women and a few men, aged 18 to 49.

The protocol was immunoSEQ multiplex PCR, while the TCRdb copy is restricted to in-frame clones and leaves out a portion. The table records about 2.2 million clones, roughly 93% of them present only once. The germline V gene encodes CDR1 MDHEN and CDR2 SYDVKM. The V segment lost 10 bases and the J segment 0 bases; nucleotides outside the gene matches: 11. The CDR3 extends over 16 amino acids. With regard to this clone: Its antigen is not identified.

The naive CD8 fraction comprised CD45RO-negative cells positively selected for CCR7 and excluded terminally differentiated effector memory CD45RA+ cells. General observations from the study: When compared with the clonotypes that were shared by all four sorted-subset donors, the non-shared clonotypes turned out to have lower generation probabilities.

The receptor comes from a man younger than 30 in good health. Some clones in this sample may be carry-over from other donors' samples. Sequenced input: naive CD8+ T cells from PBMCs. J is TRBJ2-1 and V is TRBV28, with 8 positions matching TRBD2. The CDR3 bases are TGTGCCACCCACCGGGAGCGGGGGAGCTCCTACAATGAGCAGTTCTTC. Translating it yields CATHRERGSSYNEQFF.